In this sample, the clone carrying this T cell receptor beta chain turned up many times. Its target is unknown. This entry comes from a study of breast tumors, draining lymph nodes, adjacent tissues. General observations from the study: Luminal-like breast cancer showed significantly greater tumor-nontumor repertoire similarity than basal-like breast cancer did. Tumor repertoires ranked between lymph nodes and nontumor tissue in diversity, with V and J gene preferences. The lymph node origin of tumor T cells was framed as consistent with a hypothesis, not demonstrated. Data fit most tumor T cells coming from lymph node, expanding in tumor.

V lost 4 bases to trimming and J lost 4 bases, with 9 bases between them. Looked up from germline, CDR1 is SGHRS and CDR2 is YFSETQ. This CDR3 has 13 amino acids. TCRdb ran MiXCR on the multiplex PCR reads and lists one entry per CDR3 protein. This repertoire shows roughly 32,000 distinct CDR3 sequences, roughly 32% found once; its top ten account for approximately 11%. The source is a female donor with breast cancer. Some clones in this sample may be carry-over from other donors' samples. This chain connects TRBV5-1 to TRBJ2-1; D gene ambiguous. Material: breast tumor tissue. The CDR3 reads CASSPTLYNEQFF. CDR3 DNA: TGCGCCAGCAGCCCCACCCTGTACAATGAGCAGTTCTTC.